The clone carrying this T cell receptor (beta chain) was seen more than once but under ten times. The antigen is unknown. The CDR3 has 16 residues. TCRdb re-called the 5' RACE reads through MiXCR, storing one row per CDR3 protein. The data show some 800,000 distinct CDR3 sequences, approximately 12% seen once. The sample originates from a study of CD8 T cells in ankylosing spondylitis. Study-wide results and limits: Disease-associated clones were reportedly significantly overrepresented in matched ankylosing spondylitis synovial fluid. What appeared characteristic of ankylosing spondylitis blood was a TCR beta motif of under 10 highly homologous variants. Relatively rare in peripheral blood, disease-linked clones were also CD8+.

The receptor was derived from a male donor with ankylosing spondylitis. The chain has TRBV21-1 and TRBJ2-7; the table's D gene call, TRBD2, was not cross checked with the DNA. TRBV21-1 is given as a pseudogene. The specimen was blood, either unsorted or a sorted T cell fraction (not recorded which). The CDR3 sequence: CASSRSAGSGGYEQYF. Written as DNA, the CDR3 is TGTGCCAGCAGCAGAAGCGCAGGGTCGGGAGGCTACGAGCAGTACTTC.